This T cell receptor (beta chain) was identified in a study of T cell changes during pregnancy in multiple sclerosis. TCRdb's copy holds only in-frame clones and misses some; the assay was immunoSEQ multiplex PCR. Of tens of thousands of clones listed, 90% are singletons. The V end lost 1 base, the J end lost 6 bases, and 14 bases lay between the germline ends. CDR1 is SGHTA and CDR2 is FQGNSA in the germline V gene. The CDR3 extends over 15 amino acids. The sequencing here drew on peripheral blood, taken in the first trimester of pregnancy. The chain carries TRBV7-2 and TRBJ2-3, with D maybe TRBD2 (6 bases). This sequence originates from a female donor in good health, enrolled as a control in a pregnancy study. CDR3 amino acids: CASSLGGLQEDTQYF. The CDR3 DNA follows: TGTGCCAGCAGCTTAGGGGGACTCCAGGAGGATACGCAGTATTTT.